Listed below are T cell receptor beta chains from one sample, sequenced in a study of shared clonotypes between healthy human individuals. This table comes from immunoSEQ multiplex PCR, and its TCRdb copy is limited to in-frame clones, with some not included. This sample has 2 million to 2.5 million clones, with roughly 91% found just once. Sequenced: naive CD8+ T cells from PBMCs. These receptors originate from a man in his late teens or twenties in good health. Some clones in this sample may be carry-over from other donors' samples. Both conserved end residues are part of each CDR3. The D gene is left open where the match is weak.

-	TRBV28	TRBJ2-7	TGTGCCAGCAGTCACGCCGGGACCCCCGGCTACGAGCAGTACTTC	CASSHAGTPGYEQYF
-	TRBV7-9	TRBJ1-1	TGTGCCAGCAGCTCAACGACTACAGGGAGAGTTGAAGCTTTCTTT	CASSSTTTGRVEAFF
TRBD1	TRBV9	TRBJ2-5	TGTGCCAGCAGCGAACGACAGGGGGGAGAGACCCAGTACTTC	CASSERQGGETQYF
-	TRBV7-9	TRBJ1-1	TGTGCCAGCAGCTTAGGCGGAGCCCCTGAAGCTTTCTTT	CASSLGGAPEAFF
-	TRBV7-3	TRBJ1-5	TGTGCCAGCAGCTTAGACTATGTAGGTGGTCAGCCCCAGCATTTT	CASSLDYVGGQPQHF
-	TRBV9	TRBJ1-1	TGTGCCAGCAGCGTAGGGCCAGGGGTCACTGAAGCTTTCTTT	CASSVGPGVTEAFF
-	TRBV2	TRBJ1-5	TGTGCCAGCAGTCACGGACGGGAACTGGAGCCCCAGCATTTT	CASSHGRELEPQHF
TRBD1	TRBV5-6	TRBJ1-2	TGTGCCAGCAGCTTGGTGGGACAGGAGTATGGCTACACCTTC	CASSLVGQEYGYTF
TRBD1	TRBV5-1	TRBJ1-2	TGCGCCAGCAGCAACCCGGGACAGGGTGTCTATGGCTACACCTTC	CASSNPGQGVYGYTF
-	TRBV9	TRBJ1-1	TGTGCCAGCAGCCCAGGCCAGGGCAACACTGAAGCTTTCTTT	CASSPGQGNTEAFF
TRBD1	TRBV2	TRBJ1-5	TGTGCCAGCAGTCCGTTACTTGGGACAGCCAATCAGCCCCAGCATTTT	CASSPLLGTANQPQHF
-	TRBV27	TRBJ2-2	TGTGCCAGCAGTTTATCGTTGGCCCAAGCCTACACCGGGGAGCTGTTTTTT	CASSLSLAQAYTGELFF
-	TRBV28	TRBJ2-3	TGTGCCAGCAGCCTGCTACAGGGCCCCAGCACAGATACGCAGTATTTT	CASSLLQGPSTDTQYF